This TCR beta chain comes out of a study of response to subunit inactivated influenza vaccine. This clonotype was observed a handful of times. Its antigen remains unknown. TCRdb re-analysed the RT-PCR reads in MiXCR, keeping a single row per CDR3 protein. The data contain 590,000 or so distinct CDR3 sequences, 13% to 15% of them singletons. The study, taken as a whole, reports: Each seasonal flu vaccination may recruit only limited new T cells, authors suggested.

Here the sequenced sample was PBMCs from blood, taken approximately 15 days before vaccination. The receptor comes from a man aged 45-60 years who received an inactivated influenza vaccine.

Here the CDR3 reads CSSHGGGTDTQYF. The CDR3 DNA reads as TGCAGCAGCCACGGGGGGGGCACAGATACGCAGTATTTT. The V call is TRBV29-1, the J call TRBJ2-3; 8 bases line up with TRBD2. In germline, CDR1 is SQVTM, CDR2 ANQGSEA. The CDR3 totals 13 residues. Trimming removed 8 bases from V and 1 base from J; junction bases left unmatched: 5.